This TCR beta chain stems from a study of CD8 T cells in ankylosing spondylitis. This clonotype was picked up a small number of times. No antigen is known for it. Overall study findings and caveats: Seven to nine highly homologous variants formed a TCR beta motif that appeared characteristic of ankylosing spondylitis blood.

Trimming left V 7 bases short and J 6 bases short, with 17 bases between. Germline lookup yields CDR1 MNHNS and CDR2 SASEGT. This CDR3 region has 14 residues. One entry per CDR3 protein results from TCRdb running MiXCR on the 5' RACE reads. In the table there are 240,000 or so distinct CDR3 sequences, around 10% of which are singletons. This sequence was found in a male donor with ankylosing spondylitis or in good health (not recorded which). The sample taken for sequencing was blood, either unsorted or a sorted T cell fraction (not recorded which). The V gene is TRBV6-1, the J gene TRBJ2-3, with D possibly being TRBD2 (5 bases). CDR3 nucleotide sequence: TGTGCCAGCACACAGCGGTTGGAAGGGGATACGCAGTATTTT. Its protein product is CASTQRLEGDTQYF.